Ten or more counts support the clone carrying this T cell receptor beta chain. Its antigen is still unknown. The trim removed 5 bases at V and 2 bases at J, leaving 11 bases unmatched. The CDR3 is 16 residues long. CDR1 is SGHAT, CDR2 FQNNGV, per germline. The sample is drawn from a study of CD8 T cells in ankylosing spondylitis. Regarding the study as a whole: Earlier studies detected some motif variants in reactive arthritis synovial fluid and blood. Matched ankylosing spondylitis synovial fluid reportedly showed significant enrichment of disease-linked clones. A TCR beta motif of under 10 highly homologous variants seemed to mark ankylosing spondylitis blood.

TCRdb passed the 5' RACE reads through MiXCR, listing each CDR3 protein once. The sample has around 540,000 distinct CDR3 sequences, over 9.5% seen once. J is TRBJ2-7 and V is TRBV11-2, with 8 positions matching TRBD1. Sequenced: blood, either unsorted or a sorted T cell fraction (not recorded which). The receptor comes from a male donor with ankylosing spondylitis. Here the CDR3 DNA reads TGTGCCAGCAGCACCCGCCCCAGGGGGCTCCCCTACGAGCAGTACTTC. Its translation: CASSTRPRGLPYEQYF.